This TCR beta chain derives from a study of a mutant IDH1 vaccine in newly diagnosed glioma. About the study: Following radiotherapy alone, or alongside temozolomide cycles, vaccination was started after an interval of 4-6 weeks. Receipt of radiotherapy, temozolomide, or both preceded the study, and most received both.

Repertoires were generated with immunoSEQ multiplex PCR, while TCRdb's copy carries only in-frame clones and drops some. The sample lists under 55,000 clones; roughly nine tenths were seen once. Details on this clone: The antigen remains unidentified.

Time point indicated: week 11, during vaccination. It was 300 ug of mutant IDH1 20-mer peptide that made up each vaccine dose, given with topical imiquimod. The material was PBMCs, obtained from a glioma patient whose treatment included an IDH1 peptide vaccine. The sequence came from a man aged 50 to 59 with glioma.

The CDR3 region has the DNA TGTGCCAGCAGCCACCAGAACCTCAACACTGAAGCTTTCTTT. Translating it yields CASSHQNLNTEAFF. The J gene is TRBJ1-1, the V gene TRBV28; D unresolved. V shed 6 bases and J shed 2 bases, with 13 bases lying between them. The length of the CDR3 is 14 residues. Germline loops: CDR1 MDHEN, CDR2 SYDVKM.